This TCR beta chain was obtained from a study of T cells in narcolepsy. The study's findings and limits: Autoreactive HCRT-specific and TRIB2-specific clonotypes were marked in same-patient CSF-versus-blood CD4+ comparisons. In some patient and control memory CD4+ samples, autoreactive clones were absent. Autoreactive clonotypes reportedly recurred in blood of same and different patients, not controls.

This CDR3 is 14 amino acids long. Deletions cut 5 bases from V and 4 bases from J, with 12 bases between. Germline V gene data show CDR1 as MNHEY and CDR2 as SMNVEV (reference sequence). With regard to this clone: Its specificity is not known.

The data were produced by immunoSEQ multiplex PCR, yet TCRdb's version contains in-frame clones alone and is incomplete. Of 20,000 to 25,000 clones listed, 85% to 90% are singletons. The chain joins TRBV27 to TRBJ1-5; no clear D gene. The sequence came from a human donor with narcolepsy. Sequenced sample: CD45RA- memory CD4+ T cells from PBMCs. The DNA of the CDR3 is TGTGCCAGCAGTAGAGCGACCGTTAATCAGCCCCAGCATTTT. It codes for CASSRATVNQPQHF.